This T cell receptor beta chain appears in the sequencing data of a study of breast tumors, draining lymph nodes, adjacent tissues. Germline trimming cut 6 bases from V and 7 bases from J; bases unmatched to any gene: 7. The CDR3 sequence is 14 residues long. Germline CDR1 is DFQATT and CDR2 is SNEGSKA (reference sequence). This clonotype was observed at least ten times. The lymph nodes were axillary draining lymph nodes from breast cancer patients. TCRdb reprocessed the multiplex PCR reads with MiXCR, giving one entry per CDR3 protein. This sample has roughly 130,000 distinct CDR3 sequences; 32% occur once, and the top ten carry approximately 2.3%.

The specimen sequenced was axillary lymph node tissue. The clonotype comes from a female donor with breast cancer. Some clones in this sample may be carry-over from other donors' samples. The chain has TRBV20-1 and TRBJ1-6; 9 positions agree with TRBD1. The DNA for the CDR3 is TGCAGTGCCCCGGAACAGGGGGCCAATTCACCCCTCCACTTT. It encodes CSAPEQGANSPLHF.